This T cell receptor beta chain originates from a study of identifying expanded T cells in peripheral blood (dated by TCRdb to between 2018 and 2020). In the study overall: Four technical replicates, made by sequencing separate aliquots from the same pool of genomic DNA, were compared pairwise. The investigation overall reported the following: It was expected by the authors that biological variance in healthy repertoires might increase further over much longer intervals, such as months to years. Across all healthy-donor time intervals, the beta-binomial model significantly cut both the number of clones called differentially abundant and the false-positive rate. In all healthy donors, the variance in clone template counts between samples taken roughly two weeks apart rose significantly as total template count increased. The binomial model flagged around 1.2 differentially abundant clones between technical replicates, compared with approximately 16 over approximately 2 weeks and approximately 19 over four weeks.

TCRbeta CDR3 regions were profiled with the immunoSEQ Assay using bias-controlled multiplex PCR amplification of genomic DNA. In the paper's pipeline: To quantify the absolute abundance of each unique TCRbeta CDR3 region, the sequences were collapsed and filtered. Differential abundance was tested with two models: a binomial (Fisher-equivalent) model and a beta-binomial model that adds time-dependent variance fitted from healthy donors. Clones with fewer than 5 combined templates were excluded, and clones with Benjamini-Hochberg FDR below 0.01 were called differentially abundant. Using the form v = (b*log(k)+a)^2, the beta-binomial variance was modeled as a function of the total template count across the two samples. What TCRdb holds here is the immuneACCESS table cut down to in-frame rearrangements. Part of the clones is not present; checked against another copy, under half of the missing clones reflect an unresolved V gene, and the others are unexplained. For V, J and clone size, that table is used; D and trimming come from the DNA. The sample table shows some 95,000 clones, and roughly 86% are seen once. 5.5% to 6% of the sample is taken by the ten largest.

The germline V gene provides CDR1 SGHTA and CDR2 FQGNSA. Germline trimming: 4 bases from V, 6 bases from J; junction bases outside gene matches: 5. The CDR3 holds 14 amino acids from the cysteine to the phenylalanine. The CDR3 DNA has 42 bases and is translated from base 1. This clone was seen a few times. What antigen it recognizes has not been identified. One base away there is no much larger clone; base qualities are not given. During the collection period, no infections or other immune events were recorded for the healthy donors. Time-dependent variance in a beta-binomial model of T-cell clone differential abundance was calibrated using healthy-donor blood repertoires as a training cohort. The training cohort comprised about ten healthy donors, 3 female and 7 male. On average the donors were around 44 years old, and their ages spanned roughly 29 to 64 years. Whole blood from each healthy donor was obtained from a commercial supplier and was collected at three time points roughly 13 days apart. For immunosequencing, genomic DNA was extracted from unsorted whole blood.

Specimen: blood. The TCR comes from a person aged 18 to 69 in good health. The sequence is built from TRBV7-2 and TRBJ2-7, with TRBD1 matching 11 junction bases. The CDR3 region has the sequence CASSSGQGEGEQYF. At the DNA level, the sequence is TGTGCCAGCAGCTCGGGACAGGGGGAGGGCGAGCAGTACTTC.